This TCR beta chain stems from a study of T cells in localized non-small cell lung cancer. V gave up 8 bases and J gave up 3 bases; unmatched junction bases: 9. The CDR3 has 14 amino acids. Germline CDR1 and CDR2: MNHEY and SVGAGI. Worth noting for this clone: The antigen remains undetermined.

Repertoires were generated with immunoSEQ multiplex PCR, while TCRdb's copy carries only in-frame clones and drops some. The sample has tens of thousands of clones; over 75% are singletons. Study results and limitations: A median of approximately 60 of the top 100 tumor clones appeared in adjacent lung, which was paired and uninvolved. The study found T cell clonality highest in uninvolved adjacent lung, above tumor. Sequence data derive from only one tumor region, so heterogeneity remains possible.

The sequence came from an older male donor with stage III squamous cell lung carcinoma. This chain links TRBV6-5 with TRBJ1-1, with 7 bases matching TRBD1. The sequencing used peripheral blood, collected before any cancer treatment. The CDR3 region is CASRTGTDHTEAFF. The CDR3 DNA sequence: TGTGCCAGCCGCACCGGGACAGACCACACTGAAGCTTTCTTT.